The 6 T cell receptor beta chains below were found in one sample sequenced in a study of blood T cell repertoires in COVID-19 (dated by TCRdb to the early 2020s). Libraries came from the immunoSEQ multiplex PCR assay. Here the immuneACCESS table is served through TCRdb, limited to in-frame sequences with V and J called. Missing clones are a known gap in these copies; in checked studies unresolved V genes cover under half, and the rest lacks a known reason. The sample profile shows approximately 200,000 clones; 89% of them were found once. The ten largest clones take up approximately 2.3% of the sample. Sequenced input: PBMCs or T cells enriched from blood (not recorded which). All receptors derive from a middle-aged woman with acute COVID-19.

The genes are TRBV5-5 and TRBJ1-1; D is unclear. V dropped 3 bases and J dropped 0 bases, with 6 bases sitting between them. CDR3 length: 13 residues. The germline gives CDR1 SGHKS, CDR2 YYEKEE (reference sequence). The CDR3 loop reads CASSSSVNTEAFF. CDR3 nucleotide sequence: TGTGCCAGCAGCTCCTCAGTGAACACTGAAGCTTTCTTT. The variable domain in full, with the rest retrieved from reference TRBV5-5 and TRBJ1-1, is DAGVTQSPTHLIKTRGQQVTLRCSPISGHKSVSWYQQVLGQGPQFIFQYYEKEERGRGNFPDRFSARQFPNYSSELNVNALLLGDSALYLCASSSSVNTEAFFGQGTRLTVV.

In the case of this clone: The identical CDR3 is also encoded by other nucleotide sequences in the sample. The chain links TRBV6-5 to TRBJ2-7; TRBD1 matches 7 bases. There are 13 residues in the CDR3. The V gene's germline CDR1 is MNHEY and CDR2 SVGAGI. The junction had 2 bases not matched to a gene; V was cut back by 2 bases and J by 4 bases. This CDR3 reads CASSYRRGYEQYF. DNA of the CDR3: TGTGCCAGCAGTTACCGCAGGGGGTACGAGCAGTACTTC.

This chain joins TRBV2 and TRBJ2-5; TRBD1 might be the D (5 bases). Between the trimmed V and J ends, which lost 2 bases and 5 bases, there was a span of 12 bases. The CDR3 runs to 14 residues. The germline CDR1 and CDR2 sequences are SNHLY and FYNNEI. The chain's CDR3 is CASSELAGYETQYF. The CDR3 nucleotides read TGTGCCAGCAGTGAATTAGCAGGGTACGAGACCCAGTACTTC. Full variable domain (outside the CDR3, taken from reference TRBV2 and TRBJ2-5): EPEVTQTPSHQVTQMGQEVILRCVPISNHLYFYWYRQILGQKVEFLVSFYNNEISEKSEIFDDQFSVERPDGSNFTLKIRSTKLEDSAMYFCASSELAGYETQYFGPGTRLLVL.

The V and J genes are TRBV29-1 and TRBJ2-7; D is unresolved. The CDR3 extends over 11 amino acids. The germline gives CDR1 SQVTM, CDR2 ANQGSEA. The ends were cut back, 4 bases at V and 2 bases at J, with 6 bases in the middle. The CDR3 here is CSVAQTYEQYF. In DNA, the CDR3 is TGCAGCGTTGCCCAGACCTACGAGCAGTACTTC.

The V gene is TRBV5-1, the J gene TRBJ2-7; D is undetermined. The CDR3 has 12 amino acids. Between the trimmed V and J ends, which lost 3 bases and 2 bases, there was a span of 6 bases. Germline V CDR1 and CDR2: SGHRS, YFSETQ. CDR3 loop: CASSSSTYEQYF. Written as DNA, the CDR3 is TGCGCCAGCAGCTCATCCACCTACGAGCAGTACTTC.

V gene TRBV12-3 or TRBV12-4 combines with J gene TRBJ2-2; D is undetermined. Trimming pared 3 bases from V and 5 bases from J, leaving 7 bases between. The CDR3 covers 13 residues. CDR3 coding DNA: TGTGCCAGCAGTTTTTACGAGACCGGGGAGCTGTTTTTT. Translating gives CASSFYETGELFF.